This T cell receptor (beta chain) was sequenced during a study of cytomegalovirus exposure and HLA in healthy donors. Study overall: There were 300 to 400 genotyped donors. Of these, 75% to 90% fell in the genetic ancestry cluster associated with self-reported Caucasian donors.

Germline trimming cut 3 bases from V and 7 bases from J; bases unmatched to any gene: 6. The CDR3 runs 15 residues. Germline CDR1 reads LNHNV; CDR2 reads YYDKDF (reference sequence). Both 60 Vbeta primers and 13 Jbeta primers went into the PCR. The table came from immunoSEQ multiplex PCR; TCRdb's copy has only in-frame clones and leaves some out. The data contain around 100,000 clones, approximately 78% of them singletons. Sequencing was done on a sample of PBMCs. The chain recombines TRBV15 with TRBJ1-5, with 10 bases identical to TRBD1. The receptor was derived from a middle-aged woman in good health and CMV-seronegative. The CDR3 nucleotides are TGTGCCACCAGCAGTGGGCGACAGGGGGCGCAGCCCCAGCATTTT. As protein: CATSSGRQGAQPQHF.